A selection of T cell receptor beta chains follows, all from one sample in a study of blood T cells in healthy people across ages. Via MiXCR, TCRdb re-called the 5' RACE reads, giving one row per CDR3 protein. The sample lists roughly 800,000 distinct CDR3 sequences; about 25% were seen once. This sample also appeared in a second study, on T cells of mothers and their children.

The sequenced sample was blood. Source of these receptors: a boy aged 5-17 years in good health. Each CDR3 is given with its conserved first and last residue. The D gene is left open where the match is weak. The listing skips clone size in some rows; elsewhere it reads once, few, many or a size class.

J | V | size | D | CDR3 | DNA
TRBJ2-1 | TRBV7-3 | NA | NA | CASSLMASNNGQFF | TGTGCCAGCAGCTTAATGGCCAGCAACAATGGGCAGTTCTTC
TRBJ2-1 | TRBV7-3 | NA | NA | CASIGNGLALYNEQFF | TGTGCCAGCATAGGAAACGGGCTAGCGCTCTACAATGAGCAGTTCTTC
TRBJ2-7 | TRBV10-3 | few | TRBD2 | CAISTQRRGLAGGSPGEQYF | TGTGCCATCAGTACGCAGCGGAGGGGACTAGCGGGGGGATCCCCTGGGGAGCAGTACTTC
TRBJ1-2 | TRBV20-1 | NA | NA | CSARVTGERKNYGYTF | TGCAGTGCTAGAGTCACCGGGGAGAGAAAGAACTATGGCTACACCTTC
TRBJ1-2 | TRBV20-1 | few | NA | CSARTTPEGYTF | TGCAGTGCTAGAACTACACCTGAAGGCTACACCTTC
TRBJ1-1 | TRBV12-3/TRBV12-4 | NA | NA | CASSLVVVGSQNTEAFF | TGTGCCAGCAGTTTAGTCGTCGTGGGCAGCCAGAACACTGAAGCTTTCTTT
TRBJ2-7 | TRBV7-3 | NA | NA | CASSLGPGEAYEQYF | TGTGCCAGCAGCTTAGGTCCGGGGGAAGCCTACGAGCAGTACTTC
TRBJ2-3 | TRBV27 | NA | TRBD1 | CASSIGTGSTDTQYF | TGTGCCAGCAGTATAGGGACAGGTAGCACAGATACGCAGTATTTT
TRBJ2-3 | TRBV15 | NA | TRBD1 | CATSRAVGQSTDTQYF | TGTGCCACCAGCAGAGCCGTGGGACAGAGCACAGATACGCAGTATTTT
TRBJ2-7 | TRBV2 | NA | NA | CASSRGTAPYEQCF | TGTGCCAGCAGCCGCGGGACGGCACCCTACGAGCAGTGCTTC
TRBJ2-4 | TRBV5-1 | NA | TRBD1 | CASRSGTGADIQYF | TGCGCCAGCAGATCCGGGACAGGGGCGGACATTCAGTACTTC
TRBJ2-5 | TRBV2 | few | NA | CAIMTGTQETQYF | TGTGCCATCATGACAGGAACCCAAGAGACCCAGTACTTC
TRBJ2-7 | TRBV20-1 | NA | NA | CSAKVRDTNYEQYF | TGCAGTGCTAAAGTGAGGGACACGAACTACGAGCAGTACTTC
TRBJ2-7 | TRBV29-1 | few | NA | CSVEKGPYEQYF | TGCAGCGTTGAGAAGGGTCCGTACGAGCAGTACTTC
TRBJ1-4 | TRBV28 | few | NA | CASSLRAAGYEKLFF | TGTGCCAGCAGTTTAAGAGCGGCGGGGTATGAAAAACTGTTTTTT
TRBJ2-5 | TRBV20-1 | few | NA | CSARDQETQYF | TGCAGTGCTAGGGACCAAGAGACCCAGTACTTC
TRBJ2-5 | TRBV2 | many | TRBD2 | CAGSGGAYWETQYF | TGTGCCGGCAGCGGGGGGGCCTATTGGGAGACCCAGTACTTC
TRBJ1-1 | TRBV27 | few | NA | CASSLYRGAKNTEAFF | TGTGCCAGCAGTTTATATCGGGGGGCTAAAAACACTGAAGCTTTCTTT
TRBJ2-2 | TRBV3-1 | NA | TRBD2 | CASSQARGGPSYGELFF | TGTGCCAGCAGCCAAGCTCGCGGGGGGCCCTCTTACGGGGAGCTGTTTTTT
TRBJ1-1 | TRBV12-3/TRBV12-4 | NA | NA | CASSIPFKGNTEAFF | TGTGCCAGCAGTATTCCGTTCAAGGGAAACACTGAAGCTTTCTTT